This TCR beta chain came from a study of early T cells in non-severe SARS-CoV-2 infection. At the level of the study: Sequencing input comprised bulk RNA from unsorted whole blood; chain pairing was not available.

This clonotype was detected many times. V was trimmed by 1 base and J by 8 bases, leaving 11 bases between them. There are 13 residues in the CDR3. The germline gives CDR1 LGHNA, CDR2 YSLEER. Researchers attached unique molecular identifiers to individual cDNA molecules. TCRdb re-analysed the 5' RACE reads in MiXCR, keeping a single row per CDR3 protein. The sample consists of 37,000 or so distinct CDR3 sequences, approximately 6.3% of them appearing once. This chain links TRBV4-3 with TRBJ1-2; no clear D. The sequenced sample was whole blood. The TCR comes from an adult who was a healthcare worker with PCR-confirmed SARS-CoV-2 infection or an uninfected control (not recorded which). The CDR3 region has the DNA TGCGCCAGCAGCCAAGTGATAGCTCAGGGCTACACCTTC. It encodes CASSQVIAQGYTF.